This T cell receptor beta chain was identified in a study of T-cell memory formation after mild COVID-19. Study conclusions and caveats: Among clones peaking at day 37 in the second wave, SARS-CoV-2 specificity remained unconfirmed. A second wave expanding day 15 to 37 was CD4+-biased; contracting clones were balanced.

It was 5'RACE with constant-segment primers that produced the TCR alpha and TCR beta cDNA libraries, which carried sample barcodes and UMIs. TCRdb reprocessed the 5' RACE reads with MiXCR, giving one entry per CDR3 protein. The sample shows about 350,000 distinct CDR3 sequences, roughly 13% of them seen only once. Regarding this clonotype: Its specificity is not known.

After removal of 6 bases from V and 2 bases from J, the junction contained 3 bases not matched to a gene. The CDR3 is 13 residues long. Germline CDR1 is MNHGY and CDR2 is SVAAGI. The sequence was obtained from a man aged 18 to 29 who had mild COVID-19 (a few samples of this study predate the infection). Cell type and time point are not known. Sequenced: PBMCs or a T cell subset sorted from them (not recorded which). The rearrangement links TRBV6-9 to TRBJ1-1; 7 positions match TRBD1. CDR3 sequence reads: CASSRGINTEAFF. The CDR3 DNA sequence: TGTGCCAGCAGCAGGGGGATCAACACTGAAGCTTTCTTT.